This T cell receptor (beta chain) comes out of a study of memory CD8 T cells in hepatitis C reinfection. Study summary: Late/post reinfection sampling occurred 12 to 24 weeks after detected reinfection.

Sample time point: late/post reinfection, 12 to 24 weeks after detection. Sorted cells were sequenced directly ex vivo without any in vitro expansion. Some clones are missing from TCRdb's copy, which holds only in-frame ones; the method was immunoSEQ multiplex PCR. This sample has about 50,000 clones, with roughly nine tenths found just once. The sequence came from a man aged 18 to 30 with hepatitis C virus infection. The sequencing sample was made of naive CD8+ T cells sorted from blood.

The CDR3 spells CASSSTGNQPQHF. The CDR3 DNA sequence: TGTGCCAGCAGCTCGACAGGGAATCAGCCCCAGCATTTT. The V and J genes are TRBV7-8 and TRBJ1-5; 7 bases are a match to TRBD1. There are 13 residues in the CDR3. The germline gives CDR1 SGHVS, CDR2 FQNEAQ. With V trimmed by 4 bases and J by 4 bases, 1 base remained unmatched.